Shown below are 31 T cell receptor beta chains from a single sample sequenced in a study of T cells expressing NK-cell markers. TCRdb re-called the 5' RACE reads; one entry per CDR3 protein, DNA not given. The sample includes about 450,000 distinct CDR3 sequences. The sample comprised blood T cells: a sorted CD56 or NKG2C T cell subset, CD4+ or CD8+ T cells, or bulk PBMC T cells (not recorded which). These receptors were taken from a woman aged 18 to 75 in good health.

V gene TRBV20-1 combines with J gene TRBJ2-1; TCRdb selects TRBD2, and the lack of DNA leaves this call unchecked. The CDR3 length is 15 residues. Per the germline V gene, CDR1 is DFQATT and CDR2 is SNEGSKA (reference sequence). The CDR3 protein is CSARQLAGGYNEQFF.

The CDR3 region is CASSFGYQETQYF. This chain links TRBV5-1 with TRBJ2-5. CDR3 size: 13 residues. From germline, CDR1 is SGHRS and CDR2 YFSETQ.

The genes are TRBV4-3 and TRBJ2-4; TCRdb's D call, TRBD1, is unchecked because there is no DNA. Per the germline V gene, CDR1 is LGHNA and CDR2 is YSLEER. The CDR3 has 17 residues. The CDR3 here is CASSQGYKQGAKNIQYF.

The V gene is TRBV12-3 or TRBV12-4, the J gene TRBJ2-2; without DNA, the TCRdb call of TRBD2 cannot be checked. This CDR3 has 17 amino acids. CDR3 loop: CASSLEGGRANTGELFF.

The V and J genes are TRBV5-1 and TRBJ2-2; the D call of TRBD2 rests on TCRdb alone, since no DNA is present to check it. Per the germline V gene, CDR1 is SGHRS and CDR2 is YFSETQ. CDR3 length: 19 residues. CDR3: CASSGIAGLAGGHTGELFF.

The V and J genes are TRBV5-1 and TRBJ2-3; without DNA, the TCRdb call of TRBD2 cannot be checked. The CDR3 is 16 residues long. Germline V lookup: CDR1 SGHRS, CDR2 YFSETQ. The CDR3 sequence is CASSTRLAGGPDTQYF. Filled out from reference TRBV5-1 and TRBJ2-3, the complete variable domain reads KAGVTQTPRYLIKTRGQQVTLSCSPISGHRSVSWYQQTPGQGLQFLFEYFSETQRNKGNFPGRFSGRQFSNSRSEMNVSTLELGDSALYLCASSTRLAGGPDTQYFGPGTRLTVL.

V gene TRBV7-8 combines with J gene TRBJ2-3; no DNA is available, so the TRBD1 call from TCRdb remains unchecked. Looked up from germline, CDR1 is SGHVS and CDR2 is FQNEAQ. The CDR3 consists of 15 residues. The CDR3 spells CASSLRAGLGDTQYF.

This chain connects TRBV7-2 to TRBJ2-5; checking the TCRdb D call of TRBD1 is not possible without DNA. The CDR3 is 13 amino acids. Per the germline V gene, CDR1 is SGHTA and CDR2 is FQGNSA. CDR3 residues: CASSPFGRETQYF.

The chain is built from TRBV14 and TRBJ2-5; TCRdb proposes TRBD2, but this gene call is untestable without DNA. The germline gives CDR1 SGHDN, CDR2 FVKESK. This CDR3 has 15 amino acids. This CDR3 reads CASSPRGYRGETQYF.

V gene TRBV7-3 combines with J gene TRBJ2-1; TCRdb picks TRBD2, but there is no DNA to check that call. CDR3 length: 15 residues. Germline CDR1 and CDR2: SGHTA and FQGTGA. The CDR3: CASSEEAGLYNEQFF.

The chain employs TRBV24-1 and TRBJ2-2; TCRdb proposes TRBD1, but this gene call is untestable without DNA. The CDR3 loop spans 15 amino acids. Per the germline V gene, CDR1 is KGHDR and CDR2 is SFDVKD. Here the CDR3 reads CATIKTGRWTGELFF.

The chain is built from TRBV6-5 and TRBJ1-2; as DNA is missing, the TRBD1 call by TCRdb cannot be tested. Looked up from germline, CDR1 is MNHEY and CDR2 is SVGAGI. The CDR3 is 15 amino acids. CDR3 sequence: CASSSQFQGSYGYTF.

The rearrangement uses TRBV24-1 and TRBJ2-1; the TRBD1 assignment by TCRdb is unverifiable without DNA. Germline V gives CDR1 KGHDR, CDR2 SFDVKD. CDR3 size: 14 residues. CDR3 amino acids: CATSGDRGWNEQFF.

The rearrangement joins TRBV6-1 to TRBJ2-1; TCRdb lists TRBD1, though no DNA is available to test this call. The CDR3 runs 13 residues. CDR1 MNHNS and CDR2 SASEGT come from the germline V gene. The chain's CDR3 is CASRGVGRDEQFF.

This chain uses TRBV20-1 with TRBJ2-7; the D call of TRBD1 rests on TCRdb alone, since no DNA is present to check it. The CDR3 contains 11 residues. Germline CDR1 reads DFQATT; CDR2 reads SNEGSKA (reference sequence). CDR3: CSAYGQGPQYF.

The chain recombines TRBV7-9 with TRBJ1-1; TCRdb's D gene call, TRBD1, goes unchecked for lack of DNA. Looked up from germline, CDR1 is SEHNR and CDR2 is FQNEAQ (reference sequence). This CDR3 comprises 14 residues. This CDR3 reads CASSLFAEGAEAFF.

The chain couples TRBV29-1 to TRBJ2-5; lacking DNA, the TRBD2 call made by TCRdb goes unchecked. CDR1 and CDR2 from the germline V gene are SQVTM and ANQGSEA. The CDR3 is 12 residues long. The CDR3 reads CSVEGELETQYF.

The chain carries TRBV3-1 and TRBJ2-1; TCRdb lists TRBD1, though no DNA is available to test this call. CDR1 LGHDT and CDR2 YNNKEL come from the germline V gene (reference sequence). The CDR3 consists of 16 residues. CDR3 sequence: CASSQRGRISYNEQFF.

The chain has TRBV28 and TRBJ2-7; TCRdb picks TRBD2, but there is no DNA to check that call. This CDR3 spans 15 amino acids. CDR1 and CDR2 (germline): MDHEN, SYDVKM. CDR3 in amino acids: CASSRQAGISYEQYF.

V and J are TRBV4-3 and TRBJ2-7; TCRdb gives TRBD1 as the D gene, but with no DNA this cannot be confirmed. The V gene's germline CDR1 is LGHNA and CDR2 YSLEER. CDR3 length: 17 amino acids. The CDR3 here is CASSQEGPGQGNYEQYF.

CDR3 sequence: CASSITSGINEQFF. The rearrangement links TRBV19 to TRBJ2-1; TCRdb outputs TRBD2, but without DNA this stays unchecked. This CDR3 contains 14 residues. Germline CDR1 LNHDA, CDR2 SQIVND (reference sequence).

This chain links TRBV28 with TRBJ2-6. The CDR3 covers 13 residues. CDR1 and CDR2 (germline): MDHEN, SYDVKM. The CDR3 is CASMESGANVLTF.

The CDR3 protein is CATSDWRDADYNEQFF. The chain links TRBV24-1 to TRBJ2-1. The CDR3 is 16 residues long. Germline CDR1 is KGHDR and CDR2 is SFDVKD.

This chain connects TRBV11-2 to TRBJ2-1. The germline CDR1 and CDR2 sequences are SGHAT and FQNNGV. This CDR3 has 13 residues. The CDR3 loop reads CASSLVLAVEQFF.

The chain links TRBV7-2 to TRBJ2-7; with no DNA, the TCRdb D assignment of TRBD2 cannot be verified. CDR1 is SGHTA and CDR2 is FQGNSA in the germline V gene. The CDR3 spans 14 residues. CDR3 residues: CASSLLASSYEQYF.

This sequence joins TRBV20-1 and TRBJ2-7; TCRdb's D gene call, TRBD1, goes unchecked for lack of DNA. The CDR3 contains 13 residues. Germline loops: CDR1 DFQATT, CDR2 SNEGSKA (reference sequence). This CDR3 reads CSAYRDRASEQYF.

The CDR3 loop is CASSPRWIQETQYF. The chain combines TRBV27 with TRBJ2-5. There are 14 residues in the CDR3. CDR1 is MNHEY, CDR2 SMNVEV, per germline (reference sequence).

The chain uses TRBV7-2 and TRBJ2-1. Looked up from germline, CDR1 is SGHTA and CDR2 is FQGNSA. The CDR3 covers 11 residues. CDR3 in amino acids: CASSLSLNQFF.

The rearrangement uses TRBV12-3 or TRBV12-4 and TRBJ2-1; the TCRdb D gene call, TRBD2, has no DNA to confirm it. The CDR3 length is 19 residues. CDR3: CASNIREREEGLSYNEQFF.

This chain connects TRBV5-5 to TRBJ1-2. The CDR3 has 15 amino acids. The V gene's germline CDR1 is SGHKS and CDR2 YYEKEE (reference sequence). The chain's CDR3 is CASSLEGGLSYGYTF.

The chain couples TRBV29-1 to TRBJ2-1. This CDR3 has 15 residues. The germline gives CDR1 SQVTM, CDR2 ANQGSEA. CDR3 sequence reads: CSAGSGRSPYNEQFF.